The rows below give T cell receptor beta chains drawn from one sample of a study of PD-L1 blockade in urothelial cancer. Using immunoSEQ multiplex PCR, the repertoire was profiled, and TCRdb retains in-frame clones only, with some absent. Altogether about 76,000 clones are present, roughly 90% being singletons, with the ten largest covering around 0.87%. The sequencing here drew on PBMCs, taken around atezolizumab (anti-PD-L1) treatment. Receptors were obtained from a woman older than 75 with urothelial cancer. The conserved cysteine and the conserved F or W are not part of the CDR3 here. Fields, in order: J gene, V gene, CDR3 protein.

TRBJ2-7	TRBV11-2	ASSRPTSGEQY
TRBJ1-2	TRBV19	ASSPGTGGYYGYT
TRBJ1-1	TRBV6-1	ASRGQQGTEAF
TRBJ2-7	TRBV10-1	ASSESASGTYEQY
TRBJ1-1	TRBV6-1	ASSAEGSAEAF
TRBJ1-1	TRBV5-6	ASSLGVFEAF
TRBJ1-5	TRBV4-1	ASSQDTGRGNQPQH
TRBJ2-2	TRBV18	ASPLAGGPTGELF
TRBJ2-7	TRBV29-1	SVGAGGRSSYEQY
TRBJ2-7	TRBV28	ASNGLAANTYEQY
TRBJ1-5	TRBV6-1	ASSDFNQPQH
TRBJ2-1	TRBV19	ASSNPGGLHSYNEQF
TRBJ1-5	TRBV28	ASSFGAMGNQPQH
TRBJ2-5	TRBV9	ASSVEAGLQETQY
TRBJ1-2	TRBV4-1	ASSQDPTGDGYT
TRBJ1-4	TRBV7-9	ASSLVATGGVYEKLF
TRBJ2-2	TRBV27	ASSGTGNTGELF
TRBJ2-7	TRBV28	ASSSPAGTSYEQY
TRBJ2-1	TRBV9	ASSSSGDSYNEQF
TRBJ2-2	TRBV5-5	ASSSGHGGPGELF
TRBJ2-2	TRBV7-9	ASSLDSQGLRTGELF
TRBJ2-1	TRBV7-9	ASSYLPPGQDYNEQF
TRBJ2-3	TRBV5-1	ASSPGASGRAWIDTQY
TRBJ1-2	TRBV27	ASSSVPGQGSYGYT
TRBJ2-6	TRBV7-2	ASSLAGSSGANVLT
TRBJ2-5	TRBV11-2	ASSPPTSGRGRETQY
TRBJ2-7	TRBV18	ASSPRQGIESYEQY
TRBJ2-3	TRBV12-5	ASAPSGTSRWGTQY
TRBJ2-4	TRBV9	ASSVGSNQNIQY
TRBJ2-3	TRBV5-4	ASSAGLGGPDTQY
TRBJ2-7	TRBV27	ASSPTGGSYEQY
TRBJ1-4	TRBV4-1	ASSPGQGEKLF
TRBJ1-2	TRBV18	ASSPGQALGYGYT
TRBJ1-5	TRBV6-1	ASSERGGQPQH
TRBJ1-2	TRBV27	ASSPRDRVVSNYGYT
TRBJ2-3	TRBV6-1	ASSELREGGPGDTQY
TRBJ1-2	TRBV29-1	SALQPTVYGYT
TRBJ1-1	TRBV2	ASSVIGQGDEAF
TRBJ2-1	TRBV7-3	ASSTKGQSSYNEQF
TRBJ2-5	TRBV19	ASSPQRVAGSGRPQETQY
TRBJ1-2	TRBV15	ATSREPRSGDGYT
TRBJ1-5	TRBV19	ASSIFGDRVNQPQH
TRBJ2-2	TRBV28	ASSSGLAGKTGELF